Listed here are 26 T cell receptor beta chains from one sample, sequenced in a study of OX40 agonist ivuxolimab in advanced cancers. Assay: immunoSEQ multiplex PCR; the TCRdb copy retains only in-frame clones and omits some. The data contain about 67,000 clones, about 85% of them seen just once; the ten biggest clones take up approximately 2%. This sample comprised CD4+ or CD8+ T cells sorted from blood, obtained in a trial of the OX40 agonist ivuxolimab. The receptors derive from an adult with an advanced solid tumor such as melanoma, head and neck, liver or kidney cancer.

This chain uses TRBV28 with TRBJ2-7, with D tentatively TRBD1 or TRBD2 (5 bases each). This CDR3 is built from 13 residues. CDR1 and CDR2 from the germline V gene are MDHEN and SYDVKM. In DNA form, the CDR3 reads TGTGCTACAGGTCGAGGGGTTACCTACGAGCAGTACTTC. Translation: CATGRGVTYEQYF.

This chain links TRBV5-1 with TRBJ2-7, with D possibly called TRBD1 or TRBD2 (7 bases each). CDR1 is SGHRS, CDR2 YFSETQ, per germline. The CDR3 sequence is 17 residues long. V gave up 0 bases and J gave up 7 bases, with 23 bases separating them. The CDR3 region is CASSLEGGPSIGREQYF. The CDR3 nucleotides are TGCGCCAGCAGCTTGGAAGGGGGCCCTAGCATCGGGAGGGAGCAGTACTTC.

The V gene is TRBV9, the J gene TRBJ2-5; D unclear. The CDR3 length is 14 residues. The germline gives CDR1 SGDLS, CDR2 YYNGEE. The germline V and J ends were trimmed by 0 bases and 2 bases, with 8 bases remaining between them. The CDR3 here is CASSVGMGQETQYF. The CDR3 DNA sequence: TGTGCCAGCAGCGTAGGGATGGGGCAAGAGACCCAGTACTTC.

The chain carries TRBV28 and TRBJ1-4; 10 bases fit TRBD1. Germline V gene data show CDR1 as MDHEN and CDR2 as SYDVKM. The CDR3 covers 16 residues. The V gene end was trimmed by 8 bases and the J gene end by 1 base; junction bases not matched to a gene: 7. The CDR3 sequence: CASEQTGGETNEKLFF. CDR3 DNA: TGTGCCAGCGAACAGACAGGGGGCGAAACTAATGAAAAACTGTTTTTT.

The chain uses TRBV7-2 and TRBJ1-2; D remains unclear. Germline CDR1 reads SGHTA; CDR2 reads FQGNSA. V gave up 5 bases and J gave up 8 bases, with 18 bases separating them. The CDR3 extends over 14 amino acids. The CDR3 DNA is TGTGCCAGCAGCCAAAGCAAAAAGAAGTACGGCTACACCTTC. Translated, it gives CASSQSKKKYGYTF.

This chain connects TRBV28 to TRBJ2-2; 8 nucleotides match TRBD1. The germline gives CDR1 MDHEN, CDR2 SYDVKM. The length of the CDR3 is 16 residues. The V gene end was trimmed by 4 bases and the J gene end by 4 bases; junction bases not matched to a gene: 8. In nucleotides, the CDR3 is TGTGCCAGCAGTTATCCCCGGGACAGGAGCACCGGGGAGCTGTTTTTT. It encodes CASSYPRDRSTGELFF.

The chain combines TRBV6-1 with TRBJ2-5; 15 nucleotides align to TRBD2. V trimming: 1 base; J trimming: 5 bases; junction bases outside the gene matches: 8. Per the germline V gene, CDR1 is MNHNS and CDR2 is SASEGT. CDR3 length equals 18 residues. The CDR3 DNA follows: TGTGCCAGCAGTGAAGGGATCGGACTAGCGGGAGGGTGGGAGACCCAGTACTTC. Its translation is CASSEGIGLAGGWETQYF.

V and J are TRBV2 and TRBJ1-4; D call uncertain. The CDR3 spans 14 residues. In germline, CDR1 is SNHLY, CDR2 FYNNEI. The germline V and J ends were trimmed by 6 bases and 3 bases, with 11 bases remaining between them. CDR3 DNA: TGTGCCAGCAGCCTGGGGTCAGCTAATGAAAAACTGTTTTTT. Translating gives CASSLGSANEKLFF.

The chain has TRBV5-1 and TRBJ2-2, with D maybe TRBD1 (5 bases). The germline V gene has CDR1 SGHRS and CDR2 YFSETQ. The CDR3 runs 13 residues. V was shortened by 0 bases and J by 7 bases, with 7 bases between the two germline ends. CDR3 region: CASSLEGIGELFF. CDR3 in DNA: TGCGCCAGCAGCTTGGAGGGGATCGGGGAGCTGTTTTTT.

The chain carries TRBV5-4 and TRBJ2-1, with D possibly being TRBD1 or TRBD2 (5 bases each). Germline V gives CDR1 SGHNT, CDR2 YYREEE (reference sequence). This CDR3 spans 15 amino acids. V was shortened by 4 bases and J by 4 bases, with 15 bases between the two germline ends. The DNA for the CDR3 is TGTGCCAGCAGCGGGGACCCTAGACAATACAATGAGCAGTTCTTC. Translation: CASSGDPRQYNEQFF.

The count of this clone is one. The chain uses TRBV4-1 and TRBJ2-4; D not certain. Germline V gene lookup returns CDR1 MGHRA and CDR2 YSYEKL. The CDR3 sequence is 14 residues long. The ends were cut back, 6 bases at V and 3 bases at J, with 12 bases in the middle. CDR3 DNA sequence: TGCGCCAGCAGTGCCCCTTCGGGCAAAAACATTCAGTACTTC. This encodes CASSAPSGKNIQYF.

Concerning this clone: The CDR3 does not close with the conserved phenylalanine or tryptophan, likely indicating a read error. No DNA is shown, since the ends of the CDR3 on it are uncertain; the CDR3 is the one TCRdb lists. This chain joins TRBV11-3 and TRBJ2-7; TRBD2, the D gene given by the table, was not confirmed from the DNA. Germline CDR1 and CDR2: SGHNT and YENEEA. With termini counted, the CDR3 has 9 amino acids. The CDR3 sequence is CASSLGSYT.

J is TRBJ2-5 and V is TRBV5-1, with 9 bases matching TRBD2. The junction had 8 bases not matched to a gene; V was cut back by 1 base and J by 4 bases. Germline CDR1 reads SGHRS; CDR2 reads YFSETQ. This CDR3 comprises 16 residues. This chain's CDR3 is CASSLRPSGTGETQYF. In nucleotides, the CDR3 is TGCGCCAGCAGCTTGCGGCCTAGCGGGACCGGAGAGACCCAGTACTTC.

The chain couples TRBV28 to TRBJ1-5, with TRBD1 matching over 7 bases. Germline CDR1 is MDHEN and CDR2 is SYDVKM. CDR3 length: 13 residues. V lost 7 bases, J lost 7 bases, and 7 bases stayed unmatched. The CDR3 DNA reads TGTGCCAGCACCAGCGACAGGGTCCAGCCCCAGCATTTT. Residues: CASTSDRVQPQHF.

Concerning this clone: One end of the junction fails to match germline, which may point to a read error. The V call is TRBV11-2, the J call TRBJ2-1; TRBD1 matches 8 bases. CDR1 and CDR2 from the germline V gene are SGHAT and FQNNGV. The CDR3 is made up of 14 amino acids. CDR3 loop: CASSLDRGYNEQFF. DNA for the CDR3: TGTGCCAGCAGCCTAGACAGGGGTTACAATGAGCAGTTCTTC.

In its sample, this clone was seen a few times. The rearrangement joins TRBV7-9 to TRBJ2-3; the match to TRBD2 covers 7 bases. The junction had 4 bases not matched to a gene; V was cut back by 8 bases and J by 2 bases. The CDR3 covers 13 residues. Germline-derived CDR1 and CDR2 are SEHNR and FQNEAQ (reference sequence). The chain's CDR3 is CASLGLFTDTQYF. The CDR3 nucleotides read TGTGCCAGCTTGGGACTATTCACAGATACGCAGTATTTT.

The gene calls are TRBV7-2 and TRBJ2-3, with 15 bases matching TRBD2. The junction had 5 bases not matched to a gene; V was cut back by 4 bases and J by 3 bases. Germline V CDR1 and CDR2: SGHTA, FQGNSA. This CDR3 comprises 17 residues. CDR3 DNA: TGTGCCAGCAGCTCGGGACTAGCGGGGGGCATAACAGATACGCAGTATTTT. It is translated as CASSSGLAGGITDTQYF.

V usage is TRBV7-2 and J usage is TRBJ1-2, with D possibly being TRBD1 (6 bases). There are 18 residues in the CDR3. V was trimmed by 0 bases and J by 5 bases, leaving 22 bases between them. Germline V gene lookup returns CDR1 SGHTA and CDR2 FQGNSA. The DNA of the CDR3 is TGTGCCAGCAGCTTAGCGAGATTAGACAGGTCTGATGATTATGGCTACACCTTC. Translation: CASSLARLDRSDDYGYTF.

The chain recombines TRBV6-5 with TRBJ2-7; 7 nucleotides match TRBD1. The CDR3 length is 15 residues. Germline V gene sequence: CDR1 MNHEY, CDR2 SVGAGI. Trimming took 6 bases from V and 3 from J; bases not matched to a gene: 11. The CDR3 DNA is TGTGCCAGCAGGCGACAGGGAAGAGGAAACTACGAGCAGTACTTC. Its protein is CASRRQGRGNYEQYF.

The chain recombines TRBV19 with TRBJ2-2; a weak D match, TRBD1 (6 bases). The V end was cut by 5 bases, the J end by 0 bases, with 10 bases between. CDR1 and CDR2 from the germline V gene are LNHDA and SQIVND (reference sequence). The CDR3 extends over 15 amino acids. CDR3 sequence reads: CASSGGPTNTGELFF. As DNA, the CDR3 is TGTGCCAGTAGTGGGGGCCCGACGAACACCGGGGAGCTGTTTTTT.

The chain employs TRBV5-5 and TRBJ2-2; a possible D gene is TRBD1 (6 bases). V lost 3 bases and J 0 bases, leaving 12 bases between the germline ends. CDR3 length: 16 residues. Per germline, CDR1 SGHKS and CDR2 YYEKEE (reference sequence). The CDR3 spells CASSWAGTTNTGELFF. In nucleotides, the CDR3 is TGTGCCAGCAGCTGGGCCGGGACAACGAACACCGGGGAGCTGTTTTTT.

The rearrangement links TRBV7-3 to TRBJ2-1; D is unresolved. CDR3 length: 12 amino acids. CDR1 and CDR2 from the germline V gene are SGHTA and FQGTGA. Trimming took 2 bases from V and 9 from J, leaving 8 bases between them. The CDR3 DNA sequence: TGTGCCAGCAGCTTAGGGAACGGTGAGCAGTTCTTC. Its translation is CASSLGNGEQFF.

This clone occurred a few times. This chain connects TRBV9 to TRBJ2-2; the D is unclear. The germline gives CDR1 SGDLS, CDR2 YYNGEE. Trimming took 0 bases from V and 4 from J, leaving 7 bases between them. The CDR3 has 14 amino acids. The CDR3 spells CASSVGQLTGELFF. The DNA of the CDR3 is TGTGCCAGCAGCGTAGGGCAGCTCACCGGGGAGCTGTTTTTT.

In nucleotides, the CDR3 is TGCGCCAGCAGCATGGGGCAGCCTCAAGAGACCCAGTACTTC. It codes for CASSMGQPQETQYF. V usage is TRBV5-1 and J usage is TRBJ2-5, with D possibly TRBD1 on 5 matching bases. Looked up from germline, CDR1 is SGHRS and CDR2 is YFSETQ. CDR3 length: 14 residues. Between the trimmed V and J ends, which lost 4 bases and 2 bases, there was a span of 12 bases.

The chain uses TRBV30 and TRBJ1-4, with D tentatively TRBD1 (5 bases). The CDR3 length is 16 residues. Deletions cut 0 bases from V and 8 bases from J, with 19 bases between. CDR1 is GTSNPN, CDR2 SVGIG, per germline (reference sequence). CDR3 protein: CAWSVYWSQGGEKLFF. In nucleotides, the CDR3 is TGTGCCTGGAGTGTTTATTGGAGCCAGGGAGGCGAAAAACTGTTTTTT. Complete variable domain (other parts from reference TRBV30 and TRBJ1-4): SQTIHQWPATLVQPVGSPLSLECTVEGTSNPNLYWYRQAAGRGLQLLFYSVGIGQISSEVPQNLSASRPQDRQFILSSKKLLLSDSGFYLCAWSVYWSQGGEKLFFGSGTQLSVL.

The CDR3 spells CASDSRSLTNTGELFF. The CDR3 coding sequence is TGTGCTAGTGATTCTCGAAGCTTAACGAACACCGGGGAGCTGTTTTTT. The genes are TRBV12-5 and TRBJ2-2; D gene ambiguous. The germline V gene has CDR1 LGHNT and CDR2 FRNRAP. The V and J ends lost 7 bases and 0 bases respectively, with 15 bases between them. There are 16 residues in the CDR3.